The 14 T cell receptor beta chains reported below all come from one sample, sequenced in a study of molecular identifiers for immune sequencing clone quantification. TCRdb reprocessed the PCR reads via MiXCR and lists one record per CDR3 protein. The sample shows more than 8,000 distinct CDR3 sequences, about a fifth of them seen only once. Sequencing input: naive CD8+ T cells from blood, with Jurkat cell RNA spiked in. Specified subset: FACS-sorted CD8+CD4-CCR7+CD45RA+ naive T cells. All receptors come from a human donor in good health. Some libraries in this study had Jurkat cell RNA spiked in.

This clonotype is medium-sized (0.01 to 0.1%) by share. This chain uses TRBV4-1 with TRBJ2-3; weak D call: TRBD2 (5 bases). Germline CDR1 is MGHRA and CDR2 is YSYEKL. The CDR3 loop spans 16 amino acids. Deletions cut 1 base from V and 2 bases from J, with 13 bases between. The CDR3, as DNA: TGCGCCAGCAGCCAAGCTCCGCGGGCTACCACAGATACGCAGTATTTT. Its protein is CASSQAPRATTDTQYF.

Concerning this clonotype: A much bigger clone sits one base away, suggesting this may be a read error. The gene calls are TRBV12-5 and TRBJ1-1; D unresolved. This CDR3 is built from 12 residues. CDR1 LGHNT and CDR2 FRNRAP come from the germline V gene. This CDR3 reads CASGWSNSEAFF. CDR3 sequence (DNA): TGTGCTAGTGGTTGGTCGAACTCTGAAGCTTTCTTT.

In its sample, this clonotype ranks as medium-sized. The chain has TRBV27 and TRBJ2-3, with D perhaps matching TRBD1 (6 bases). V gave up 3 bases and J gave up 4 bases, with 8 bases separating them. Germline CDR1 is MNHEY and CDR2 is SMNVEV (reference sequence). The CDR3 totals 13 residues. As DNA, the CDR3 is TGTGCCAGCAGTTTGGGGGCTCCAGATACGCAGTATTTT. It translates to CASSLGAPDTQYF.

With respect to this clonotype: This may stem from a read error, because a much larger clone lies one nucleotide away. The missing conserved phenylalanine or tryptophan at the end of this CDR3 makes a read error likely. This chain joins TRBV4-1 and TRBJ2-1; 7 nucleotides align to TRBD1. J was trimmed by 12 bases and V by 1 base; bases with no gene match: 6. The CDR3 is made up of 13 amino acids. Germline V gene sequence: CDR1 MGHRA, CDR2 YSYEKL. Here the CDR3 reads CASSQGEGGWQFL. In DNA, the CDR3 is TGCGCCAGCAGCCAAGGTGAAGGGGGCTGGCAGTTCCTC.

This clonotype was detected ten times or more. The chain uses TRBV4-2 and TRBJ1-1, with D maybe TRBD1 (6 bases). This CDR3 has 12 residues. With 6 bases removed from V and 6 bases from J, the gap between germline ends came to 11 bases. Germline V gives CDR1 LGHNA, CDR2 YNFKEQ. Here the CDR3 reads CASSRGGAEAFF. In nucleotides, the CDR3 is TGTGCCAGCAGTAGGGGGGGGGCTGAAGCTTTCTTT.

This clonotype was seen only a few times. One base away lies a much larger clone, so this may be a sequencing read error. The chain recombines TRBV9 with TRBJ1-1; D may be TRBD1 (5 bases). The CDR3 contains 17 residues. CDR1 and CDR2 (germline): SGDLS, YYNGEE. Between the trimmed V and J ends, which lost 0 bases and 0 bases, there was a span of 15 bases. The CDR3 loop reads CASSVGSQSDMNTEAFF. The CDR3 region has the DNA TGTGCCAGCAGCGTAGGAAGTCAATCGGACATGAACACTGAAGCTTTCTTT.

As for this clonotype: Mismatch with germline at one junction end may stem from a read error. The V gene is TRBV7-9, the J gene TRBJ2-5, with 8 positions matching TRBD2. This CDR3 region has 17 residues. Germline CDR1 is SEHNR and CDR2 is FQNEAQ (reference sequence). CDR3 nucleotide sequence: TGTCCCAGCACCCTCGGGGGGGGGGCCAGGCTACAAGAGACCCAGTACTTC. Translation gives CPSTLGGGARLQETQYF.

The chain couples TRBV5-6 to TRBJ1-4; D not certain. Per the germline V gene, CDR1 is SGHDT and CDR2 is YYEEEE. Trimming took off 2 bases at V and 4 bases at J, with 12 bases between the two ends. The CDR3 extends over 15 amino acids. Written as DNA, the CDR3 is TGTGCCAGCAGCTTAAGTCAAAGATTTAATGAAAAACTGTTTTTT. Translation gives CASSLSQRFNEKLFF. The variable domain in full, with the rest retrieved from reference TRBV5-6 and TRBJ1-4, is DAGVTQSPTHLIKTRGQQVTLRCSPKSGHDTVSWYQQALGQGPQFIFQYYEEEERQRGNFPDRFSGHQFPNYSSELNVNALLLGDSALYLCASSLSQRFNEKLFFGSGTQLSVL.

In this sample, this clonotype is medium-sized. This chain uses TRBV20-1 with TRBJ1-2; D gene uncertain. The germline V and J ends were trimmed by 0 bases and 2 bases, with 13 bases remaining between them. The CDR3 runs 15 residues. CDR1 is DFQATT, CDR2 SNEGSKA, per germline (reference sequence). CDR3 sequence (DNA): TGCAGTGCTAGAGATCCCCCAGGAAAGAACTATGGCTACACCTTC. Translation gives CSARDPPGKNYGYTF.

By share, this clonotype counts as medium-sized. V and J are TRBV19 and TRBJ2-1; perhaps D is TRBD1 or TRBD2 (5 bases each). The CDR3 consists of 14 residues. Trimming pared 2 bases from V and 5 bases from J, leaving 10 bases between. Germline loops: CDR1 LNHDA, CDR2 SQIVND (reference sequence). This CDR3 reads CASSILWGNNEQFF. DNA of the CDR3: TGTGCCAGTAGTATACTTTGGGGGAACAATGAGCAGTTCTTC.

In regard to this clonotype: A much larger clone lies one base from this, so it may be a read error. The chain is built from TRBV9 and TRBJ2-1; D is ambiguous. Per the germline V gene, CDR1 is SGDLS and CDR2 is YYNGEE. The CDR3 consists of 16 residues. The DNA for the CDR3 is TGTGCCAGCAGCCCCAACGGTCAGAGCTCCTACAGTGAGCAGTTCTTC. It specifies CASSPNGQSSYSEQFF.

V gene TRBV3-1 combines with J gene TRBJ1-1; a possible D gene is TRBD1 (6 bases). The V end lost 2 bases, the J end lost 4 bases, and 11 bases lay between the germline ends. From germline, CDR1 is LGHDT and CDR2 YNNKEL (reference sequence). The CDR3 runs 14 residues. As DNA, the CDR3 is TGTGCCAGCAGCCAACAAGCAGGGGTCACTGAAGCTTTCTTT. Translated, it gives CASSQQAGVTEAFF. Supplemented by reference TRBV3-1 and TRBJ1-1, the full variable domain reads DTAVSQTPKYLVTQMGNDKSIKCEQNLGHDTMYWYKQDSKKFLKIMFSYNNKELIINETVPNRFSPKSPDKAHLNLHINSLELGDSAVYFCASSQQAGVTEAFFGQGTRLTVV.

In this sample, this clonotype turned up many times. This chain joins TRBV11-2 and TRBJ2-7; the match to TRBD2 covers 10 bases. CDR3 size: 19 residues. Germline V CDR1 and CDR2: SGHAT, FQNNGV. The trim removed 2 bases at V and 4 bases at J, leaving 17 bases unmatched. The CDR3 DNA follows: TGTGCCAGCAGCTTAACGGTTTCTAGCGGGAGTTCAGGCTGGTACGAGCAGTACTTC. Amino acid sequence: CASSLTVSSGSSGWYEQYF.

This clonotype appeared many times. J is TRBJ2-3 and V is TRBV27, with 13 nucleotides matching TRBD2. The junction had 6 bases not matched to a gene; V was cut back by 4 bases and J by 5 bases. The CDR3 consists of 16 residues. The V gene's germline CDR1 is MNHEY and CDR2 SMNVEV (reference sequence). CDR3 DNA sequence: TGTGCCAGCAGTTCGAGACTAGCGGGAGGTATAGATACGCAGTATTTT. This encodes CASSSRLAGGIDTQYF.